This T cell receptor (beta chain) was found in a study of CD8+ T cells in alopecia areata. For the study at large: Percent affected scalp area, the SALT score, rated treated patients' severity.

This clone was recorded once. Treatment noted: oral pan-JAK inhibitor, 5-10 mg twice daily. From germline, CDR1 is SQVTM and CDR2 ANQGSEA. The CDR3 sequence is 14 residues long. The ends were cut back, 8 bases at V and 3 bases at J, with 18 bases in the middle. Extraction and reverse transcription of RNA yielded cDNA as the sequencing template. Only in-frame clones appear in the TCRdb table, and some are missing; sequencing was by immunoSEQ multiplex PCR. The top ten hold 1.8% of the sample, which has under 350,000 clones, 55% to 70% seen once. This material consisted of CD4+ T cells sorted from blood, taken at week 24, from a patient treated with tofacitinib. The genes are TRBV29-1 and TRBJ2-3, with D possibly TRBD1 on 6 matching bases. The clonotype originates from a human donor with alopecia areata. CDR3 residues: CSFPRGRFTDTQYF. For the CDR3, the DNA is TGCAGCTTCCCCAGGGGCCGCTTTACAGATACGCAGTATTTT.